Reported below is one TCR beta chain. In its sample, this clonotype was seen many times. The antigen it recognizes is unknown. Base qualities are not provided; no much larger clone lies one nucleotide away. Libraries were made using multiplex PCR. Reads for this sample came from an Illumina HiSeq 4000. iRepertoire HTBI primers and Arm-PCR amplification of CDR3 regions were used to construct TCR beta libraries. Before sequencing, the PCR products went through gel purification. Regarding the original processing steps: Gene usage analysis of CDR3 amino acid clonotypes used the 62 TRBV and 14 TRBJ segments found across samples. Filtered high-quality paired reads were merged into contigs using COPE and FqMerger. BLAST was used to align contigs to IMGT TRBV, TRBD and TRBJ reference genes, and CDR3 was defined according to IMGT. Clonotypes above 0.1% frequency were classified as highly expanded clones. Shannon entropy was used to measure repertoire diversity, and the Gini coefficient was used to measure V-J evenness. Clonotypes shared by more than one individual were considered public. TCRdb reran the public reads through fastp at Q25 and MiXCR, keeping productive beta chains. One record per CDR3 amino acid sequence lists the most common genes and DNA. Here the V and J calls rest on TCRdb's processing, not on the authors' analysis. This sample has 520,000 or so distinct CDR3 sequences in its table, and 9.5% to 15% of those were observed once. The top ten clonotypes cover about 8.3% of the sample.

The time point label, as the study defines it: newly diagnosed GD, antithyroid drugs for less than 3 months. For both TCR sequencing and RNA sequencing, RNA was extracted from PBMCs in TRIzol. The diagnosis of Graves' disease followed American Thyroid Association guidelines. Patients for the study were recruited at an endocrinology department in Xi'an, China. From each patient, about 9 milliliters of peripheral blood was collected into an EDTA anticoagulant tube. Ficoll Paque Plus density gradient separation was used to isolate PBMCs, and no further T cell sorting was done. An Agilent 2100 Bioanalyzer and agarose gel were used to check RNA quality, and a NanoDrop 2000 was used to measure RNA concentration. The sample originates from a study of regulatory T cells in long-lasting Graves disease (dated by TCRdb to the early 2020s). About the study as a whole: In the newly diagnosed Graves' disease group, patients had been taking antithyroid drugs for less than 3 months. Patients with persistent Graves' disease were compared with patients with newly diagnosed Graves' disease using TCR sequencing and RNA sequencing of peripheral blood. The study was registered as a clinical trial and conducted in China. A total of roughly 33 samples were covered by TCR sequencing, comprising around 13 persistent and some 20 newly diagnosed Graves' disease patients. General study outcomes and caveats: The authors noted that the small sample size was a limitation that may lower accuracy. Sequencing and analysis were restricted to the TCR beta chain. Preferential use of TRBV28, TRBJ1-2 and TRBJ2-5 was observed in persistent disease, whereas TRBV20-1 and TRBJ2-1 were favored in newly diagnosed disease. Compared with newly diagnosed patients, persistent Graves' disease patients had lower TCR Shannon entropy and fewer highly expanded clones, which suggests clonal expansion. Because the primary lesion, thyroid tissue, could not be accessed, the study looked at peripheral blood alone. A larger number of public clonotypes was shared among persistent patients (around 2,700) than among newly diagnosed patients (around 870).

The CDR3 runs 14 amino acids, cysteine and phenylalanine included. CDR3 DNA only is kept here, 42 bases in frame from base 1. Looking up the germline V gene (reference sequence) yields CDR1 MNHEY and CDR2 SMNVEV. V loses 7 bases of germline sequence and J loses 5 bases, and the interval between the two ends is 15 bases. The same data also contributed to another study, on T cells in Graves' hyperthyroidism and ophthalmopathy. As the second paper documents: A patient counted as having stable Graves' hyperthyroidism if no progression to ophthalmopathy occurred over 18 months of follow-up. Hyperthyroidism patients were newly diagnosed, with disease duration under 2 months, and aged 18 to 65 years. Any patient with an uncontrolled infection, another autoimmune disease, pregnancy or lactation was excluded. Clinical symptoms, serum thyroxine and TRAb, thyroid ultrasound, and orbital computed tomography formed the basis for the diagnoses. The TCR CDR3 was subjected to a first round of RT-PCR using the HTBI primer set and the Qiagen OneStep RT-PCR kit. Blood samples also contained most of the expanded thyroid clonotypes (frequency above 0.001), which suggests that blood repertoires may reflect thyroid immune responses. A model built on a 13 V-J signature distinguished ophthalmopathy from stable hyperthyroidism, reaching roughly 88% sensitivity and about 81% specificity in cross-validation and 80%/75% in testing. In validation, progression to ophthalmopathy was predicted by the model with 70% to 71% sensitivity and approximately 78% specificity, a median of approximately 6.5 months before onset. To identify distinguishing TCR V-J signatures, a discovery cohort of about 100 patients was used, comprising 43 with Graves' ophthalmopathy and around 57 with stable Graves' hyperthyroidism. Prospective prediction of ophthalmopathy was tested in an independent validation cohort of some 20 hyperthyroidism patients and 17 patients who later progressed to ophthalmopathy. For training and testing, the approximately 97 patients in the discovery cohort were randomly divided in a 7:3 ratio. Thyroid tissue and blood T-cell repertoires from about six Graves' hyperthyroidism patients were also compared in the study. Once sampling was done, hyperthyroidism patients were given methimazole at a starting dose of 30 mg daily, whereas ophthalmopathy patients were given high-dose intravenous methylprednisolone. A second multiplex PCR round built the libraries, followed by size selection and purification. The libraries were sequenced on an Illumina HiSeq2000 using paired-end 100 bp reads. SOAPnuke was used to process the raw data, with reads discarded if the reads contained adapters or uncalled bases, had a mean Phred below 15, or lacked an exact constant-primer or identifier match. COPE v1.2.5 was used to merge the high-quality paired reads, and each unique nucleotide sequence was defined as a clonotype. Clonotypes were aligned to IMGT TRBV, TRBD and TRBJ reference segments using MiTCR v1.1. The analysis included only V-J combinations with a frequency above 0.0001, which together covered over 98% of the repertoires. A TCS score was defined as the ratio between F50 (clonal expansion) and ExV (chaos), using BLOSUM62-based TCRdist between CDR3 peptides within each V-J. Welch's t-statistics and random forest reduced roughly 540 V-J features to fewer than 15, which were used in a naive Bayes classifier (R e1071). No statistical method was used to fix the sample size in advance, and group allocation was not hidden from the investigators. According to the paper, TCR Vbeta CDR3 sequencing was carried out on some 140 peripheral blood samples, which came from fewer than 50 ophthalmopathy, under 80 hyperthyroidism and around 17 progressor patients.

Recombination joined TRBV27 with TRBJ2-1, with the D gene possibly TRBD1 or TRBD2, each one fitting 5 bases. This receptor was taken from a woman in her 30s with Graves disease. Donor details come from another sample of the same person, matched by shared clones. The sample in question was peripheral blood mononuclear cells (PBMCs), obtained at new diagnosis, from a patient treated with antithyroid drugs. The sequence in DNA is TGTGCCAGCACCCCTCTCGGGGCGAACAATGAGCAGTTCTTC. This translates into CASTPLGANNEQFF.